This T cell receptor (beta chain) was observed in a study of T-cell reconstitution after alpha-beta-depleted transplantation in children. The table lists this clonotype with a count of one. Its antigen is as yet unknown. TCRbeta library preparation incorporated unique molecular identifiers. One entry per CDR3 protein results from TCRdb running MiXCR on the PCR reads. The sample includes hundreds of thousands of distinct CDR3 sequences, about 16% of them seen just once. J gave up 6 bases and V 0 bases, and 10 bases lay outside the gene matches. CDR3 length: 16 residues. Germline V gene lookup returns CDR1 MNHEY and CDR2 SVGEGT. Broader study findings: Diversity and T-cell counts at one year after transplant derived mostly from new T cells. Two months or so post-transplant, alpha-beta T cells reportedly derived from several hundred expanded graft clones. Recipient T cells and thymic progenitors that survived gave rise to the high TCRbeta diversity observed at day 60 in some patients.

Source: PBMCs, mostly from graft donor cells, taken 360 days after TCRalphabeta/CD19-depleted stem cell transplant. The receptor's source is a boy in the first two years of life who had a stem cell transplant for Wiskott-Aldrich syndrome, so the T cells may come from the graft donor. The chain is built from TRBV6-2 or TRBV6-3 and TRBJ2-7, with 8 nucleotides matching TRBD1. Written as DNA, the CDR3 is TGTGCCAGCAGTTACTCGGGCCGGGACAGGATGCTCGAGCAGTACTTC. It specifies CASSYSGRDRMLEQYF.